This is a list of T cell receptor beta chains from one sample in a study of T cell responses to AZD1222 COVID-19 vaccine. Measured with immunoSEQ multiplex PCR; TCRdb has only the in-frame clones, and not every one. The sample consists of about 56,000 clones, around nine tenths of them appearing once. The source material was peripheral blood, sampled on day 0 of AZD1222 vaccination. The receptors derive from an adult in good health. Both conserved end residues are trimmed from each CDR3.

v_call	j_call	cdr3_aa
TRBV6-5	TRBJ2-7	ASSYSTGAQEQY
TRBV3-1/TRBV3-2	TRBJ2-1	ASSQDVRESPYNEQF
TRBV10-1	TRBJ2-2	ASESLAGENTGELF
TRBV29-1	TRBJ1-2	SVEDRAPDRGHGYT
TRBV5-1	TRBJ1-4	ASSLTGTDFTEKLF
TRBV18	TRBJ2-3	ASSPRLAGAADTQY
TRBV5-6	TRBJ2-7	ASSSQDGAHSEQY
TRBV12-3/TRBV12-4	TRBJ1-4	ASSSIPEKLF
TRBV7-2	TRBJ2-1	ASGGLAGRYNEQF
TRBV25-1	TRBJ2-7	ASSLTSGTYEQY
TRBV7-9	TRBJ1-2	ASSVGPYGYT
TRBV5-3	TRBJ2-3	ARSLTVCFGNQTLDTQY
TRBV2	TRBJ1-5	ASSVAGTGSNQPQH
TRBV30	TRBJ2-5	AWGAGQETQY
TRBV7-8	TRBJ2-1	ASSSPLSGRPEQF